What follows is one TCR beta chain and its context. Germline CDR1 is SGHTS and CDR2 is YDEGEE. Trimming removed 1 base from V and 4 bases from J; junction bases left unmatched: 1. The CDR3 totals 14 residues. The source of the sample is a study of T cell changes during pregnancy in multiple sclerosis. The protocol was immunoSEQ multiplex PCR, while the TCRdb copy is restricted to in-frame clones and leaves out a portion. The data show tens of thousands of clones, 91% seen once. The clonotype originates from a female donor in good health, enrolled as a control in a pregnancy study. The chain couples TRBV5-8 to TRBJ1-4; 7 positions match TRBD1. The input for sequencing was peripheral blood, taken after pregnancy. Here the CDR3 DNA reads TGTGCCAGCAGCTTGCAGGGGGGTAATGAAAAACTGTTTTTT. Its protein is CASSLQGGNEKLFF.